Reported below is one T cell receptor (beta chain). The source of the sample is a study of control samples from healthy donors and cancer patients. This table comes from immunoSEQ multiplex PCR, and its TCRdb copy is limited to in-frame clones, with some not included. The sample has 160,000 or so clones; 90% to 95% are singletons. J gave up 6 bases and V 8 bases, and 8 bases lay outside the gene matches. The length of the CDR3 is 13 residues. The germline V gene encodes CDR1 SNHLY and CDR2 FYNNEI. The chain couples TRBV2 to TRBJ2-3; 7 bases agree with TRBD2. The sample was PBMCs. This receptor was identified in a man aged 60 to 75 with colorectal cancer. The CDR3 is CASGGEGKDTQYF. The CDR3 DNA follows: TGTGCCAGCGGGGGGGAGGGAAAGGATACGCAGTATTTT.